This is a list of T cell receptor beta chains from one sample in a study of Ad26.COV2.S vaccination and SARS-CoV-2 variants. Clones were read by immunoSEQ multiplex PCR, and TCRdb kept only the in-frame ones, dropping some. The data show about 440,000 clones, about 90% seen once. The sequencing here drew on peripheral blood, taken in a trial of Ad26.COV2.S vaccine versus placebo. The receptors were gathered from a person between 18 and 59 years old who received the Ad26.COV2.S COVID-19 vaccine or a placebo. CDR3s include the opening cysteine and the closing phenylalanine or tryptophan. D genes are given only for firm matches. Clone size appears in some rows only: once, few, many, or a class for an expanded clone.

d_call: .; cdr3_length: 14; clone_size: .; j_call: TRBJ2-5; v_call: TRBV2; cdr3_aa: CASSETVWGETQYF; cdr3_nt: TGTGCCAGCAGTGAAACGGTTTGGGGAGAGACCCAGTACTTC
d_call: .; cdr3_length: 13; clone_size: .; j_call: TRBJ2-7; v_call: TRBV29-1; cdr3_aa: CSVGSGLWGEQYF; cdr3_nt: TGCAGCGTTGGTTCGGGTCTCTGGGGCGAGCAGTACTTC
d_call: TRBD2; cdr3_length: 17; clone_size: .; j_call: TRBJ2-3; v_call: TRBV10-3; cdr3_aa: CAINPGTSPLSTDTQYF; cdr3_nt: TGTGCCATCAACCCCGGGACTAGCCCCCTCAGCACAGATACGCAGTATTTT
d_call: .; cdr3_length: 13; clone_size: .; j_call: TRBJ2-7; v_call: TRBV11-2; cdr3_aa: CASSLTDRYEQYF; cdr3_nt: TGTGCCAGCAGCTTAACGGACCGCTACGAGCAGTACTTC
d_call: TRBD2; cdr3_length: 16; clone_size: .; j_call: TRBJ2-7; v_call: TRBV29-1; cdr3_aa: CSVSGTGTSGSYEQYF; cdr3_nt: TGCAGCGTTTCCGGGACAGGGACTAGCGGCTCCTACGAGCAGTACTTC
d_call: .; cdr3_length: 13; clone_size: .; j_call: TRBJ2-5; v_call: TRBV19; cdr3_aa: CASSWGGWETQYF; cdr3_nt: TGTGCCAGTAGTTGGGGGGGCTGGGAGACCCAGTACTTC
d_call: TRBD2; cdr3_length: 12; clone_size: .; j_call: TRBJ2-7; v_call: TRBV28; cdr3_aa: CASRGGTYEQYF; cdr3_nt: TGTGCCAGCAGGGGGGGGACCTACGAGCAGTACTTC
d_call: .; cdr3_length: 13; clone_size: .; j_call: TRBJ1-4; v_call: TRBV10-3; cdr3_aa: CAITQKESEKLFF; cdr3_nt: TGTGCCATCACTCAAAAAGAGAGTGAAAAACTGTTTTTT
d_call: .; cdr3_length: 15; clone_size: .; j_call: TRBJ1-5; v_call: TRBV4-3; cdr3_aa: CASSQDRGGDQPQHF; cdr3_nt: TGCGCCAGCAGCCAAGATCGCGGGGGGGATCAGCCCCAGCATTTT
d_call: .; cdr3_length: 13; clone_size: .; j_call: TRBJ1-1; v_call: TRBV29-1; cdr3_aa: CSVVTMMNTEAFF; cdr3_nt: TGCAGCGTTGTTACAATGATGAACACTGAAGCTTTCTTT
d_call: .; cdr3_length: 11; clone_size: .; j_call: TRBJ2-1; v_call: TRBV18; cdr3_aa: CASSAKAEQFF; cdr3_nt: TGTGCCAGCTCAGCGAAAGCTGAGCAGTTCTTC
d_call: TRBD1; cdr3_length: 16; clone_size: .; j_call: TRBJ1-2; v_call: TRBV5-4; cdr3_aa: CASSLAQTGVGYGYTF; cdr3_nt: TGTGCCAGCAGCTTGGCCCAAACAGGGGTCGGGTATGGCTACACCTTC
d_call: .; cdr3_length: 11; clone_size: once; j_call: TRBJ2-7; v_call: TRBV19; cdr3_aa: CATSYLSEQYF; cdr3_nt: TGTGCCACCTCCTATCTGTCTGAGCAGTACTTC
d_call: TRBD1; cdr3_length: 15; clone_size: .; j_call: TRBJ1-5; v_call: TRBV28; cdr3_aa: CASTRQGVGNQPQHF; cdr3_nt: TGTGCCAGCACCCGACAGGGGGTCGGAAATCAGCCCCAGCATTTT
d_call: TRBD2; cdr3_length: 16; clone_size: .; j_call: TRBJ2-5; v_call: TRBV7-2; cdr3_aa: CASSLGLAGVGETQYF; cdr3_nt: TGTGCCAGCAGCTTAGGACTAGCGGGAGTAGGGGAGACCCAGTACTTC
d_call: .; cdr3_length: 13; clone_size: .; j_call: TRBJ2-6; v_call: TRBV12-3/TRBV12-4; cdr3_aa: CASSFGSSPVLTF; cdr3_nt: TGTGCCAGCAGTTTTGGCAGTTCCCCCGTCCTGACTTTC
d_call: .; cdr3_length: 14; clone_size: .; j_call: TRBJ1-1; v_call: TRBV28; cdr3_aa: CASSLAGQYTEAFF; cdr3_nt: TGTGCCAGCAGTTTGGCGGGACAATACACTGAAGCTTTCTTT
d_call: .; cdr3_length: 13; clone_size: .; j_call: TRBJ2-5; v_call: TRBV9; cdr3_aa: CASSVYGEETQYF; cdr3_nt: TGTGCCAGCAGCGTTTATGGAGAAGAGACCCAGTACTTC
d_call: .; cdr3_length: 14; clone_size: .; j_call: TRBJ1-1; v_call: TRBV7-9; cdr3_aa: CASSLVVANTEAFF; cdr3_nt: TGTGCCAGCAGCTTAGTAGTGGCTAACACTGAAGCTTTCTTT
d_call: .; cdr3_length: 13; clone_size: .; j_call: TRBJ2-5; v_call: TRBV11-1; cdr3_aa: CASSFGLKETQYF; cdr3_nt: TGTGCCAGCAGCTTCGGGCTAAAAGAGACCCAGTACTTC
d_call: TRBD1; cdr3_length: 15; clone_size: few; j_call: TRBJ2-2; v_call: TRBV10-3; cdr3_aa: CAISDDQGATGELFF; cdr3_nt: TGTGCCATCAGCGACGATCAGGGGGCGACCGGGGAGCTGTTTTTT
d_call: .; cdr3_length: 16; clone_size: .; j_call: TRBJ2-5; v_call: TRBV9; cdr3_aa: CASSVEGWGERETQYF; cdr3_nt: TGTGCCAGCAGCGTAGAAGGTTGGGGGGAGCGAGAGACCCAGTACTTC
d_call: .; cdr3_length: 15; clone_size: few; j_call: TRBJ2-2; v_call: TRBV5-6; cdr3_aa: CASSLQVKNTGELFF; cdr3_nt: TGTGCCAGCAGCTTACAGGTTAAGAACACCGGGGAGCTGTTTTTT
d_call: TRBD2; cdr3_length: 15; clone_size: .; j_call: TRBJ2-7; v_call: TRBV28; cdr3_aa: CASRVGLAGAYEQYF; cdr3_nt: TGTGCCAGCAGGGTGGGACTAGCGGGCGCGTACGAGCAGTACTTC
d_call: .; cdr3_length: 15; clone_size: .; j_call: TRBJ1-1; v_call: TRBV7-8; cdr3_aa: CASSANTYPNTEAFF; cdr3_nt: TGTGCCAGCAGCGCAAACACTTATCCGAACACTGAAGCTTTCTTT
d_call: TRBD2; cdr3_length: 13; clone_size: once; j_call: TRBJ2-7; v_call: TRBV9; cdr3_aa: CASGSGRGYEQYF; cdr3_nt: TGTGCCAGCGGCAGCGGGAGAGGCTACGAGCAGTACTTC
d_call: .; cdr3_length: 13; clone_size: .; j_call: TRBJ1-1; v_call: TRBV29-1; cdr3_aa: CSVDGGGNTEAFF; cdr3_nt: TGCAGCGTTGACGGGGGAGGGAACACTGAAGCTTTCTTT
d_call: .; cdr3_length: 14; clone_size: .; j_call: TRBJ2-7; v_call: TRBV28; cdr3_aa: CASSSVQRVYEQYF; cdr3_nt: TGTGCCAGCAGCTCAGTACAGCGGGTCTACGAGCAGTACTTC
d_call: .; cdr3_length: 15; clone_size: .; j_call: TRBJ2-2; v_call: TRBV16; cdr3_aa: CASSQSSGYTGELFF; cdr3_nt: TGTGCCAGCAGCCAATCGTCAGGATACACCGGGGAGCTGTTTTTT
d_call: TRBD2; cdr3_length: 17; clone_size: .; j_call: TRBJ2-1; v_call: TRBV7-8; cdr3_aa: CASSFPAGGPRDNEQFF; cdr3_nt: TGTGCCAGCAGCTTTCCAGCGGGAGGGCCCCGGGACAATGAGCAGTTCTTC
d_call: .; cdr3_length: 12; clone_size: few; j_call: TRBJ1-5; v_call: TRBV5-5; cdr3_aa: CASSFGNQPQHF; cdr3_nt: TGTGCCAGCAGCTTTGGCAATCAGCCCCAGCATTTT
d_call: .; cdr3_length: 13; clone_size: .; j_call: TRBJ1-1; v_call: TRBV19; cdr3_aa: CASRMTVNTEAFF; cdr3_nt: TGTGCCAGTCGGATGACAGTGAACACTGAAGCTTTCTTT
d_call: .; cdr3_length: 15; clone_size: .; j_call: TRBJ1-2; v_call: TRBV4-3; cdr3_aa: CASSQEEKANYGYTF; cdr3_nt: TGCGCCAGCAGCCAAGAGGAGAAGGCTAACTATGGCTACACCTTC
d_call: .; cdr3_length: 14; clone_size: .; j_call: TRBJ1-2; v_call: TRBV24-1; cdr3_aa: CATSDSTGTYGYTF; cdr3_nt: TGTGCCACCAGTGATTCAACCGGGACTTATGGCTACACCTTC
d_call: .; cdr3_length: 16; clone_size: .; j_call: TRBJ2-3; v_call: TRBV19; cdr3_aa: CASNSFGGSQADTQYF; cdr3_nt: TGTGCCAGTAACTCCTTTGGGGGAAGCCAGGCGGATACGCAGTATTTT
d_call: TRBD2; cdr3_length: 19; clone_size: .; j_call: TRBJ2-5; v_call: TRBV11-2; cdr3_aa: CASSLRGLAGGPTSETQYF; cdr3_nt: TGTGCCAGCAGTTTGAGGGGGTTAGCGGGAGGGCCCACGAGCGAGACCCAGTACTTC
d_call: .; cdr3_length: 15; clone_size: .; j_call: TRBJ1-5; v_call: TRBV28; cdr3_aa: CASSLGGARNQPQHF; cdr3_nt: TGTGCCAGCAGTTTAGGGGGGGCGCGCAATCAGCCCCAGCATTTT
d_call: TRBD1; cdr3_length: 14; clone_size: .; j_call: TRBJ2-7; v_call: TRBV6-5; cdr3_aa: CASSQWDSSYEQYF; cdr3_nt: TGTGCCAGCAGTCAATGGGACAGCTCCTACGAGCAGTACTTC
d_call: .; cdr3_length: 13; clone_size: .; j_call: TRBJ1-2; v_call: TRBV30; cdr3_aa: CAWSADANYGYTF; cdr3_nt: TGTGCCTGGAGTGCCGACGCTAACTATGGCTACACCTTC
d_call: TRBD1; cdr3_length: 15; clone_size: .; j_call: TRBJ2-7; v_call: TRBV28; cdr3_aa: CASRSAGTGAYEQYF; cdr3_nt: TGTGCCAGCAGGAGTGCCGGGACAGGGGCCTACGAGCAGTACTTC
d_call: .; cdr3_length: 13; clone_size: once; j_call: TRBJ1-4; v_call: TRBV2; cdr3_aa: CASKDRRNEKLFF; cdr3_nt: TGTGCCAGCAAGGACAGACGTAATGAAAAACTGTTTTTT
d_call: TRBD2; cdr3_length: 12; clone_size: once; j_call: TRBJ2-7; v_call: TRBV2; cdr3_aa: CASSASGYEQYF; cdr3_nt: TGTGCCAGCAGCGCTAGCGGCTACGAGCAGTACTTC
d_call: .; cdr3_length: 14; clone_size: .; j_call: TRBJ2-1; v_call: TRBV2; cdr3_aa: CASRWTDSYNEQFF; cdr3_nt: TGTGCCAGCAGGTGGACGGACTCCTACAATGAGCAGTTCTTC
d_call: .; cdr3_length: 10; clone_size: .; j_call: TRBJ2-7; v_call: TRBV2; cdr3_aa: CASSVSEQYF; cdr3_nt: TGTGCCAGCAGTGTTAGTGAGCAGTACTTC
d_call: .; cdr3_length: 12; clone_size: once; j_call: TRBJ1-1; v_call: TRBV10-3; cdr3_aa: CAISRNSGLAFF; cdr3_nt: TGTGCCATCAGTAGGAACTCGGGGTTAGCTTTCTTT
d_call: TRBD2; cdr3_length: 14; clone_size: .; j_call: TRBJ2-1; v_call: TRBV29-1; cdr3_aa: CSARGLAGYNEQFF; cdr3_nt: TGCAGCGCTAGGGGACTAGCGGGGTACAATGAGCAGTTCTTC